This entry lists 3 T cell receptor beta chains sequenced from one sample in a study of identical twins. TCRdb used MiXCR to reprocess the 5' RACE reads, holding one entry per CDR3 protein. This table holds around 480,000 distinct CDR3 sequences, 13% to 15% found once. The data were also submitted as part of a second study, on yellow fever vaccine responses in identical twins.

The sequenced sample consisted of CD4+ T cells sorted from blood. These receptors originate from a young woman in good health.

V and J are TRBV5-6 and TRBJ2-1; a possible D gene is TRBD2 (5 bases). The V end was cut by 2 bases, the J end by 5 bases, with 8 bases between. Per the germline V gene, CDR1 is SGHDT and CDR2 is YYEEEE. This CDR3 is built from 13 residues. CDR3 bases: TGTGCCAGCAGCTTCGCCGGGAACAATGAGCAGTTCTTC. This sequence encodes CASSFAGNNEQFF.

The chain uses TRBV20-1 and TRBJ2-5, with no clear D. CDR3 length: 14 residues. V was cut by 4 bases and J by 0 bases, with 12 bases left in between. Germline values: CDR1 DFQATT, CDR2 SNEGSKA (reference sequence). The CDR3 nucleotides read TGCAGTGCTACGGGCAGACCGAACCAAGAGACCCAGTACTTC. Protein product: CSATGRPNQETQYF.

This clonotype was found a few times. The chain couples TRBV5-1 to TRBJ2-6, with TRBD1 matching 7 bases. The CDR3 totals 16 residues. Looked up from germline, CDR1 is SGHRS and CDR2 is YFSETQ. J lost 4 bases, V lost 4 bases, and 8 bases had no gene match. For the CDR3, the DNA is TGCGCCAGCAGCCCGAAGACAGGGCCAGGGGCCAACGTCCTGACTTTC. It specifies CASSPKTGPGANVLTF.